These 28 T cell receptor beta chains were sequenced from one sample in a study of T cell repertoires in cytomegalovirus infection. A single record per CDR3 protein comes from TCRdb applying MiXCR to the reads. This table holds 300,000 to 400,000 distinct CDR3 sequences, over 15% found once. The sequenced material came from PBMCs. Receptor source: a human donor in good health (CMV status not recorded). Some clones in this sample may be carry-over from other donors' samples.

The J gene is TRBJ1-1, the V gene TRBV7-9, with 7 bases matching TRBD1. CDR3 size: 13 residues. Germline CDR1 reads SEHNR; CDR2 reads FQNEAQ (reference sequence). Trimming removed 6 bases from V and 5 bases from J; junction bases left unmatched: 6. Here the CDR3 DNA reads TGTGCCAGCAGGATTGACAGGGATACTGAAGCTTTCTTT. This gives the protein CASRIDRDTEAFF.

The gene calls are TRBV20-1 and TRBJ2-1; 11 nucleotides align to TRBD2. V dropped 6 bases and J dropped 6; count of bases not matched to a gene: 13. CDR3 length: 16 residues. Germline V gene data show CDR1 as DFQATT and CDR2 as SNEGSKA (reference sequence). CDR3 DNA: TGCAGTGCCTTCGACGTGGCTAGCGGGAGGACCAATGAGCAGTTCTTC. Its protein product is CSAFDVASGRTNEQFF.

In this sample, this clonotype turned up many times. The chain combines TRBV7-2 with TRBJ2-3; 10 positions agree with TRBD2. The junction had 8 bases not matched to a gene; V was cut back by 6 bases and J by 5 bases. Germline V CDR1 and CDR2: SGHTA, FQGNSA. The CDR3 consists of 15 residues. CDR3 amino acids: CASRAVASGGDTQYF. The CDR3 nucleotides read TGTGCCAGCAGGGCTGTGGCTAGCGGGGGAGATACGCAGTATTTT.

This chain connects TRBV29-1 to TRBJ2-7, with D possibly matching TRBD2 (7 bases). The CDR3 consists of 15 residues. Germline V lookup: CDR1 SQVTM, CDR2 ANQGSEA. V lost 5 bases and J 2 bases, leaving 19 bases between the germline ends. The CDR3 nucleotides read TGCAGCGTTAAGGGGGGGACGGAGAAAGCCTACGAGCAGTACTTC. This encodes CSVKGGTEKAYEQYF.

This clonotype was seen repeatedly, ten times or more. The V and J genes are TRBV28 and TRBJ1-2; D might be TRBD1 (5 bases). This CDR3 spans 14 amino acids. The V end was cut by 6 bases, the J end by 0 bases, with 11 bases between. Germline V gives CDR1 MDHEN, CDR2 SYDVKM. The DNA of the CDR3 is TGTGCCAGCAGCCGGGGGAAGTCTAACTATGGCTACACCTTC. Translation: CASSRGKSNYGYTF.

With regard to this clonotype: A much more abundant neighbour one base away suggests this may be a read error. The chain links TRBV12-5 to TRBJ2-3, with 9 bases matching TRBD2. CDR1 and CDR2 (germline): LGHNT, FRNRAP. The CDR3 sequence is 16 residues long. The CDR3: CASGDSGTSFPDMQYF. The CDR3, as DNA: TGTGCTAGTGGAGACTCCGGGACTAGCTTCCCAGATATGCAGTATTTT.

This clonotype was found a few times. The V gene is TRBV12-3 or TRBV12-4, the J gene TRBJ1-1; possible D gene TRBD1, 6 bases. Trimming removed 6 bases at V and 4 bases at J, with 12 bases between. The CDR3 length is 13 residues. CDR3 sequence reads: CASSRQVSTEAFF. In DNA form, the CDR3 reads TGTGCCAGCAGCCGACAGGTCAGCACTGAAGCTTTCTTT.

This clonotype was counted a single time. The rearrangement joins TRBV5-6 to TRBJ2-6; 8 positions match TRBD1. Losses at the gene ends were 3 bases for V and 3 bases for J; bases not matched to a gene: 11. Germline CDR1 SGHDT, CDR2 YYEEEE. This CDR3 is built from 18 residues. CDR3 DNA sequence: TGTGCCAGCAGCTCCCCCTCAGGGGGCAAGGTTGGGGCCAACGTCCTGACTTTC. Residues: CASSSPSGGKVGANVLTF.

This clonotype showed up just a few times. The chain couples TRBV7-2 to TRBJ1-4, with D perhaps matching TRBD1 (6 bases). CDR1 SGHTA and CDR2 FQGNSA come from the germline V gene. CDR3 length: 13 amino acids. The ends were cut back, 2 bases at V and 11 bases at J, with 12 bases in the middle. The CDR3 sequence: CASSLPGRGKLFF. The DNA of the CDR3 is TGTGCCAGCAGCTTACCGGGCAGGGGCAAACTGTTTTTT. The complete variable domain, with remaining parts taken from reference TRBV7-2 and TRBJ1-4, reads GAGVSQSPSNKVTEKGKDVELRCDPISGHTALYWYRQSLGQGLEFLIYFQGNSAPDKSGLPSDRFSAERTGGSVSTLTIQRTQQEDSAVYLCASSLPGRGKLFFGSGTQLSVL.

Here the CDR3 reads CASSLVSSQISGNTIYF. The CDR3 DNA sequence: TGTGCCAGCAGCTTAGTGTCTAGTCAGATCTCTGGAAACACCATATATTTT. The chain uses TRBV7-2 and TRBJ1-3; no clear D gene. Germline-derived CDR1 and CDR2 are SGHTA and FQGNSA. The CDR3 runs to 17 residues. Trimming took off 1 base at V and 0 bases at J, with 13 bases between the two ends. Together with reference TRBV7-2 and TRBJ1-3, the CDR3 gives the full variable domain: GAGVSQSPSNKVTEKGKDVELRCDPISGHTALYWYRQSLGQGLEFLIYFQGNSAPDKSGLPSDRFSAERTGGSVSTLTIQRTQQEDSAVYLCASSLVSSQISGNTIYFGEGSWLTVV.

The CDR3 nucleotides are TGTGCCAGCAGGAAGGACATCGAGCTCGGAAAACTGTTTTTT. Protein sequence: CASRKDIELGKLFF. The rearrangement uses TRBV28 and TRBJ1-4; TRBD1 might be the D (5 bases). CDR1 and CDR2 from the germline V gene are MDHEN and SYDVKM. The V end was cut by 6 bases, the J end by 10 bases, with 18 bases between. The CDR3 has 14 residues.

The chain links TRBV20-1 to TRBJ1-1; D remains unclear. The ends were cut back, 6 bases at V and 1 base at J, with 18 bases in the middle. Germline V gives CDR1 DFQATT, CDR2 SNEGSKA (reference sequence). The CDR3 loop spans 15 amino acids. The CDR3 loop reads CSATPVAWPNTEAFF. CDR3 coding DNA: TGCAGTGCCACCCCTGTTGCCTGGCCGAACACTGAAGCTTTCTTT.

The V gene is TRBV18, the J gene TRBJ2-7; no clear D gene. The CDR3 covers 11 residues. Germline lookup yields CDR1 KGHSH and CDR2 LQKENI. The germline V and J ends were trimmed by 8 bases and 0 bases, with 5 bases remaining between them. The CDR3, as DNA: TGTGCCAGCGGAGCCTCCTACGAGCAGTACTTC. Translated, it gives CASGASYEQYF. Combining the CDR3 with reference TRBV18 and TRBJ2-7 gives the whole variable domain NAGVMQNPRHLVRRRGQEARLRCSPMKGHSHVYWYRQLPEEGLKFMVYLQKENIIDESGMPKERFSAEFPKEGPSILRIQQVVRGDSAAYFCASGASYEQYFGPGTRLTVT.

At least ten counts were recorded for this clonotype. This chain connects TRBV5-4 to TRBJ2-5, with TRBD2 matching 7 bases. The CDR3 extends over 15 amino acids. CDR1 SGHNT and CDR2 YYREEE come from the germline V gene (reference sequence). V shed 5 bases, J shed 0 bases, and the junction held 7 bases outside the gene matches. CDR3 nucleotides: TGTGCCAGCAGACCTGCTACTAGCGACCAAGAGACCCAGTACTTC. Translated: CASRPATSDQETQYF.

The sample holds a few counts of this clonotype. This chain connects TRBV7-2 to TRBJ2-2, with no clear D. Germline V gene sequence: CDR1 SGHTA, CDR2 FQGNSA. The CDR3 spans 14 residues. Trimming removed 7 bases at V and 9 bases at J, with 18 bases between. CDR3: CASNSGLFHRELFF. The CDR3 DNA is TGTGCCAGCAACTCAGGCCTATTCCACCGGGAGCTGTTTTTT.

V is TRBV28 and J is TRBJ1-1; 7 nucleotides match TRBD1. CDR1 and CDR2 from the germline V gene are MDHEN and SYDVKM. J lost 13 bases, V lost 3 bases, and 14 bases had no gene match. This CDR3 region has 14 residues. Here the CDR3 reads CASSFLGQDRRVFF. In DNA, the CDR3 is TGTGCCAGCAGTTTCCTCGGACAGGACAGGCGTGTTTTCTTT.

This clonotype was seen a few times. The V gene is TRBV20-1, the J gene TRBJ2-5; D is perhaps TRBD2 (6 bases). V was pared by 1 base and J by 11 bases, with 17 bases between. CDR1 is DFQATT, CDR2 SNEGSKA, per germline (reference sequence). The CDR3 totals 13 residues. The CDR3 region has the DNA TGCAGTGCTAGAGCCATCAGAGCCGGGAGTCAGTACTTC. Protein: CSARAIRAGSQYF.

At least ten counts were recorded for this clonotype. The rearrangement joins TRBV20-1 to TRBJ1-6, with D possibly TRBD1 on 6 matching bases. This CDR3 comprises 13 residues. The V gene lost 3 bases and the J gene lost 9 bases, with 12 bases spanning the gap. CDR1 and CDR2 from the germline V gene are DFQATT and SNEGSKA (reference sequence). CDR3 residues: CSASRQGSSPLHF. In DNA, the CDR3 is TGCAGTGCTAGCAGGCAGGGGAGTTCACCCCTCCACTTT.

This clonotype has a handful of counts. This chain uses TRBV5-1 with TRBJ2-7, with unresolved D. Germline V gene lookup returns CDR1 SGHRS and CDR2 YFSETQ. This CDR3 is 15 amino acids long. V lost 0 bases and J 0 bases, leaving 10 bases between the germline ends. CDR3 in DNA: TGCGCCAGCAGCTTGGGCTCTCCGAGCTCCTACGAGCAGTACTTC. It codes for CASSLGSPSSYEQYF.

The chain combines TRBV14 with TRBJ1-2, with D possibly matching TRBD1 (5 bases). Trimming shortened V by 3 bases and J by 4 bases, and 9 bases separated the two germline ends. The germline V gene encodes CDR1 SGHDN and CDR2 FVKESK. CDR3 length equals 13 residues. The CDR3 DNA is TGTGCCAGCAGCCACAGGGTAGGCTATGGCTACACCTTC. Its translation: CASSHRVGYGYTF.

The rearrangement links TRBV12-3 or TRBV12-4 to TRBJ2-3; 9 bases fit TRBD2. CDR3 length: 15 amino acids. After removal of 6 bases from V and 0 bases from J, the junction contained 4 bases not matched to a gene. The CDR3 region has the DNA TGTGCCAGCAGCCTAGCGGGGATTAGCACAGATACGCAGTATTTT. It is translated as CASSLAGISTDTQYF.

This chain joins TRBV12-3 or TRBV12-4 and TRBJ1-4; D is undetermined. Trimming took 2 bases from V and 10 from J, leaving 11 bases between them. The CDR3 length is 13 residues. The CDR3 DNA is TGTGCCAGCAGTTTATCTCGAGCGGGAAAACTGTTTTTT. Translated, it gives CASSLSRAGKLFF.

This clonotype was seen many times. J is TRBJ1-1 and V is TRBV7-8; no clear D. This CDR3 is built from 14 residues. Looked up from germline, CDR1 is SGHVS and CDR2 is FQNEAQ. Trimming removed 3 bases from V and 5 bases from J, with 13 bases in between. This CDR3 is CASSFSASGTEAFF. Written as DNA, the CDR3 is TGTGCCAGCAGCTTTAGTGCGAGCGGAACTGAAGCTTTCTTT.

This clonotype was observed many times. The rearrangement links TRBV10-3 to TRBJ2-1; D is possibly TRBD1 (5 bases). This CDR3 has 14 amino acids. Trimming took 1 base from V and 5 from J, leaving 9 bases between them. Germline CDR1 is ENHRY and CDR2 is SYGVKD. DNA for the CDR3: TGTGCCATCAGTGAGTTCGGCAGGGACAATGAGCAGTTCTTC. This codes for CAISEFGRDNEQFF.

This clonotype was counted many times. The chain uses TRBV7-2 and TRBJ2-5; D is unclear. The CDR3 spans 15 residues. Trimming took off 4 bases at V and 3 bases at J, with 15 bases between the two ends. Per germline, CDR1 SGHTA and CDR2 FQGNSA. Here the CDR3 DNA reads TGTGCCAGCAGCTACAGAGTGCAGGCTGAAGAGACCCAGTACTTC. The encoded protein is CASSYRVQAEETQYF.

There are a few counts of this clonotype. V is TRBV20-1 and J is TRBJ1-4; D gene uncertain. With 7 bases removed from V and 7 bases from J, the gap between germline ends came to 16 bases. The CDR3 is 13 amino acids. CDR1 and CDR2 (germline): DFQATT, SNEGSKA (reference sequence). The DNA of the CDR3 is TGCAGTGTCGCCCGGGCCGCAGGTGAAAAACTGTTTTTT. Its protein is CSVARAAGEKLFF.

This chain joins TRBV19 and TRBJ2-1; a weak D match, TRBD2 (6 bases). This CDR3 comprises 14 residues. Germline CDR1 is LNHDA and CDR2 is SQIVND (reference sequence). The V gene lost 1 base and the J gene lost 10 bases, with 14 bases spanning the gap. In nucleotides, the CDR3 is TGTGCCAGTAGTATAGCAACGGGAGCCGGAGAGCAGTTCTTC. Translating it yields CASSIATGAGEQFF. The whole variable domain, remainder taken from reference TRBV19 and TRBJ2-1, is DGGITQSPKYLFRKEGQNVTLSCEQNLNHDAMYWYRQDPGQGLRLIYYSQIVNDFQKGDIAEGYSVSREKKESFPLTVTSAQKNPTAFYLCASSIATGAGEQFFGPGTRLTVL.

V usage is TRBV11-2 and J usage is TRBJ2-7, with D uncertain. V was clipped by 6 bases and J by 6 bases, with 12 bases between them. In germline, CDR1 is SGHAT, CDR2 FQNNGV. The CDR3 is 12 amino acids. CDR3 residues: CASSSRQLEQYF. DNA for the CDR3: TGTGCCAGCAGTTCTCGCCAGCTCGAGCAGTACTTC.